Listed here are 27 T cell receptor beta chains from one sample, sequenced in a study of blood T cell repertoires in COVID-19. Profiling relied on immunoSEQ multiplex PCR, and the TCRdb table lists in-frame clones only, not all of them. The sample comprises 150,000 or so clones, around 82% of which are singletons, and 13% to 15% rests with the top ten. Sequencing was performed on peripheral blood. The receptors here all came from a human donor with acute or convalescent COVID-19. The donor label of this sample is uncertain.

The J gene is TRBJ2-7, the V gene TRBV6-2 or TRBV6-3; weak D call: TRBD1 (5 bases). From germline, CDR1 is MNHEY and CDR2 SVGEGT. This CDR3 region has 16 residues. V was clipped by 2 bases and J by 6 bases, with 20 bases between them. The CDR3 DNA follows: TGTGCCAGCAGTTACAGCAGGGCAGGGTCCCGTCGCGAGCAGTACTTC. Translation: CASSYSRAGSRREQYF.

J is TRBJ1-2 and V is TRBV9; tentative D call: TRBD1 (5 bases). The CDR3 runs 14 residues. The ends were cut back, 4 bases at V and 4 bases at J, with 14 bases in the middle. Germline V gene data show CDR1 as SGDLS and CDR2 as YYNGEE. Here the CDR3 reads CASSPGGSSYGYTF. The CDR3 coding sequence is TGTGCCAGCAGCCCGGGGGGTTCCAGCTATGGCTACACCTTC.

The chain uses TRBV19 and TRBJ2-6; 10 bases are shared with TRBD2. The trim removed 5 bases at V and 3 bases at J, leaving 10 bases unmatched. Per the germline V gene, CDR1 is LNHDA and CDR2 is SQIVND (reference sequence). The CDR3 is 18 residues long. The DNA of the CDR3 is TGTGCCAGTAGTGAATCCGGGACTAGCGTCGTTGGGGCCAACGTCCTGACTTTC. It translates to CASSESGTSVVGANVLTF. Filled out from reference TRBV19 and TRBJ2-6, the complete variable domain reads DGGITQSPKYLFRKEGQNVTLSCEQNLNHDAMYWYRQDPGQGLRLIYYSQIVNDFQKGDIAEGYSVSREKKESFPLTVTSAQKNPTAFYLCASSESGTSVVGANVLTFGAGSRLTVL.

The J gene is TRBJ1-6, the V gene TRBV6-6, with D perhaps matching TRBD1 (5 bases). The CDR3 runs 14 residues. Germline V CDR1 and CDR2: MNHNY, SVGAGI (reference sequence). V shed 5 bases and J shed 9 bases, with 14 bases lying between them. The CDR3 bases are TGTGCCAGCAGTGACCTCGTCAGGGTTTCACCCCTCCACTTT. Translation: CASSDLVRVSPLHF.

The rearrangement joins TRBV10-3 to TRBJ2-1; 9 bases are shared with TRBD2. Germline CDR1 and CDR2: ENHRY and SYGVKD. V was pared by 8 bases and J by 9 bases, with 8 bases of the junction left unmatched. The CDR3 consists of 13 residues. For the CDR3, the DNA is TGTGCCATCGGGACTAGCATAGGTGGTGAGCAGTTCTTC. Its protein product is CAIGTSIGGEQFF.

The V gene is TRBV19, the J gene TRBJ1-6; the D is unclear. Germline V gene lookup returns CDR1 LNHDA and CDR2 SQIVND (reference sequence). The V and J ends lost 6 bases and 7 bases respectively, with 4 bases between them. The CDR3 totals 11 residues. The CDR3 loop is CASSMNSPLHF. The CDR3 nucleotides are TGTGCCAGTAGCATGAATTCACCCCTCCACTTT. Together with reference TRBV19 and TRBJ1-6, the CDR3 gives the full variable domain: DGGITQSPKYLFRKEGQNVTLSCEQNLNHDAMYWYRQDPGQGLRLIYYSQIVNDFQKGDIAEGYSVSREKKESFPLTVTSAQKNPTAFYLCASSMNSPLHFGNGTRLTVT.

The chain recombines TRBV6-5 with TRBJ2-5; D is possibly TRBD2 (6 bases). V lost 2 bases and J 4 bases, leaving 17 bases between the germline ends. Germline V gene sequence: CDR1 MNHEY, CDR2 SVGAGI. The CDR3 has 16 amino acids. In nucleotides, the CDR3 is TGTGCCAGCAGTTACGGCGGGGCGAGGGTTGGAGAGACCCAGTACTTC. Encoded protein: CASSYGGARVGETQYF.

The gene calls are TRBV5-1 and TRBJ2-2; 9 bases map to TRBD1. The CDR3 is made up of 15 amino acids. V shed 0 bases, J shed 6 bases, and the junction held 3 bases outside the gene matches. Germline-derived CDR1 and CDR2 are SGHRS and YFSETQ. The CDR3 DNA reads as TGCGCCAGCAGCTTGGGGGACAGGGTGGCCGGGGAGCTGTTTTTT. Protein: CASSLGDRVAGELFF.

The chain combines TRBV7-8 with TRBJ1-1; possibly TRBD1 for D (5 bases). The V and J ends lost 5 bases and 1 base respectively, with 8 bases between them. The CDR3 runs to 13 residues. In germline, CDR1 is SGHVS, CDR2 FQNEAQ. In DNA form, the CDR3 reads TGTGCCAGCAGCCACGACAGGAACACTGAAGCTTTCTTT. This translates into CASSHDRNTEAFF. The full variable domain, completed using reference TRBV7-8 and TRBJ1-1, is GAGVSQSPRYKVAKRGQDVALRCDPISGHVSLFWYQQALGQGPEFLTYFQNEAQLDKSGLPSDRFFAERPEGSVSTLKIQRTQQEDSAVYLCASSHDRNTEAFFGQGTRLTVV.

This CDR3 is CASSYPTGLVGYTF. The CDR3 DNA sequence: TGTGCCAGCAGCTACCCGACAGGGTTGGTGGGCTACACCTTC. The chain employs TRBV5-4 and TRBJ1-2; 7 bases fit TRBD1. With 3 bases clipped from V and 8 bases from J, the junction kept 10 bases outside the gene matches. Germline lookup yields CDR1 SGHNT and CDR2 YYREEE (reference sequence). There are 14 residues in the CDR3.

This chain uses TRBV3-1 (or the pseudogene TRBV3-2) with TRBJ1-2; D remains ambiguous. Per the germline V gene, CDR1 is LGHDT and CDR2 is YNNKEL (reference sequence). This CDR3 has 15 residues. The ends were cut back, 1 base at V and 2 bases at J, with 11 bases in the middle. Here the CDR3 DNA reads TGTGCCAGCAGCCAAGCAAATAGTATAAACTATGGCTACACCTTC. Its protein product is CASSQANSINYGYTF.

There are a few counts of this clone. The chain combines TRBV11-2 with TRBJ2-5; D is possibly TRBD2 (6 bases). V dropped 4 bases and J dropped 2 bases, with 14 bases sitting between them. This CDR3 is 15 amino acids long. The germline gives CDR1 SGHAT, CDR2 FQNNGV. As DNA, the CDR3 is TGTGCCAGCAGCTCAACCGGGGACTTTCAAGAGACCCAGTACTTC. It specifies CASSSTGDFQETQYF.

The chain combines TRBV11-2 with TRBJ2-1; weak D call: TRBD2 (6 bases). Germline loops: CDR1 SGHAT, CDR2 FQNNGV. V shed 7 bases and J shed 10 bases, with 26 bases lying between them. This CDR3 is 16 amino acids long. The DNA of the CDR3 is TGTGCCAGCACCCGTATACTACGAACGGGGGTCTCGGAGCAGTTCTTC. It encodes CASTRILRTGVSEQFF.

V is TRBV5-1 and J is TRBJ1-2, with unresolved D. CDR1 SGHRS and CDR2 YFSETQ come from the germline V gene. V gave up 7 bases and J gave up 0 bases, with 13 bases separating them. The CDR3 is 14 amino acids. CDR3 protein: CASAESPANYGYTF. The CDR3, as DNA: TGCGCCAGCGCCGAGTCTCCTGCTAACTATGGCTACACCTTC.

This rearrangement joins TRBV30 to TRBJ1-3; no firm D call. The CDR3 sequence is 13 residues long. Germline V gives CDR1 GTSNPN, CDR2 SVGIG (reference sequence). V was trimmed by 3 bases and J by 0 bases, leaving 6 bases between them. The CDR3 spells CAWSLGSGNTIYF. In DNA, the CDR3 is TGTGCCTGGAGCCTAGGCTCTGGAAACACCATATATTTT.

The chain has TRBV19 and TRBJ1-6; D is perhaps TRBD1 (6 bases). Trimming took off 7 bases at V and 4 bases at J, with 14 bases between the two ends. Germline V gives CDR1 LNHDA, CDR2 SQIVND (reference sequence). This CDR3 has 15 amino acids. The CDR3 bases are TGTGCCAGTACCCCCGGGACATCTTATAATTCACCCCTCCACTTT. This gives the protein CASTPGTSYNSPLHF.

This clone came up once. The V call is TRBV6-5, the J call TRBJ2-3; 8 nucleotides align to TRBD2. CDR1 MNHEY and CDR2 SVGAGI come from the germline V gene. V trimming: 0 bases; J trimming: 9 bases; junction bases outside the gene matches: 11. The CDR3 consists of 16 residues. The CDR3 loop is CASSYSTSGSLGTQYF. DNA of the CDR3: TGTGCCAGCAGTTACTCCACTAGCGGAAGTTTAGGCACGCAGTATTTT.

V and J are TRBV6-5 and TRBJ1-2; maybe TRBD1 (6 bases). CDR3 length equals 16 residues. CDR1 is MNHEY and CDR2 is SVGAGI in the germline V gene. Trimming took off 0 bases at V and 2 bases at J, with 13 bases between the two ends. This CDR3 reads CASSYSMDSDNYGYTF. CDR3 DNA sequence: TGTGCCAGCAGTTACTCGATGGACAGCGACAACTATGGCTACACCTTC.

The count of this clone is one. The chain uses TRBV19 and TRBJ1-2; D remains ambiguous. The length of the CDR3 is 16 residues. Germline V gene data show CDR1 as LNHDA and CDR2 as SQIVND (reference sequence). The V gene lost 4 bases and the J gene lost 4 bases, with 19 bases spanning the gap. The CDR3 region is CASSKATPAEIYGYTF. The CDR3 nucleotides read TGTGCCAGTAGTAAAGCTACCCCGGCGGAGATCTATGGCTACACCTTC.

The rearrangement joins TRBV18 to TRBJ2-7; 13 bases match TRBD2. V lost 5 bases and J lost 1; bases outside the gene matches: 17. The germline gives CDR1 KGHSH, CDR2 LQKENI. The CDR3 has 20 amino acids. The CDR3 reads CASSRGPTSGGTSHSYEQYF. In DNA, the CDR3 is TGTGCCAGCTCAAGGGGCCCGACTAGCGGGGGGACATCTCATTCCTACGAGCAGTACTTC.

The CDR3 nucleotides are TGTGCCAGCAGCCTGACGGACAGCCACACCGGGGAGCTGTTTTTT. Translated, it gives CASSLTDSHTGELFF. The chain carries TRBV21-1 and TRBJ2-2; the tabulated D call, TRBD1, remains unverified against the DNA. TRBV21-1 has pseudogene status. The CDR3 runs 15 residues.

CDR3 protein: CASLDRAMGETQYF. The CDR3 region has the DNA TGCGCCAGCCTCGACAGGGCAATGGGTGAGACCCAGTACTTC. The V gene is TRBV5-1, the J gene TRBJ2-5, with 7 bases that match TRBD1. CDR1 and CDR2 from the germline V gene are SGHRS and YFSETQ. The CDR3 contains 14 residues. Unmatched junction bases numbered 11, after V lost 7 bases and J lost 5 bases.

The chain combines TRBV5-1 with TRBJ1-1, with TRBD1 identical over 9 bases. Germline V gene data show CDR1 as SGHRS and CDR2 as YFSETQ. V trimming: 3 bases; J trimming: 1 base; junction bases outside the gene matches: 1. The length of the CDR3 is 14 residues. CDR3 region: CASSSGQGNTEAFF. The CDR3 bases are TGCGCCAGCAGCTCGGGACAGGGGAACACTGAAGCTTTCTTT.

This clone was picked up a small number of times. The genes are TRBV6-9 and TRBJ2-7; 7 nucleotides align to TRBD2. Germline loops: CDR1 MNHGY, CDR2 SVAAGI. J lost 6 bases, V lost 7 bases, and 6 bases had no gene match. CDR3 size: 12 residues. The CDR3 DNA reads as TGTGCCAGCAATCACGGGGAGGGCGAGCAGTACTTC. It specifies CASNHGEGEQYF.

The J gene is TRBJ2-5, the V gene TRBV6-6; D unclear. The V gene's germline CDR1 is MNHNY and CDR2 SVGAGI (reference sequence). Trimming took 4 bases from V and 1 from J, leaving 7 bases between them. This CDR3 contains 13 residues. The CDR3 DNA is TGTGCCAGCAGTTTCGACACCCAAGAGACCCAGTACTTC. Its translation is CASSFDTQETQYF.

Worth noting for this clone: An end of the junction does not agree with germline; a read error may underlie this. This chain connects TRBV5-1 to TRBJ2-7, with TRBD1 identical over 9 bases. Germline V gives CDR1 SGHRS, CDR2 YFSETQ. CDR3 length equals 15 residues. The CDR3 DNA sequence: TGCGCCCGCAGCTTGGGGGGGACAGGGACCTACGAGCAGTACTTC. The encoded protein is CARSLGGTGTYEQYF.

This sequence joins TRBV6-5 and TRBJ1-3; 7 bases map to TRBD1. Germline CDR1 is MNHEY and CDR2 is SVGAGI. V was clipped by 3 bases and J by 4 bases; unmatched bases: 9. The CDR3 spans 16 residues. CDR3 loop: CASSYQGQAAGNTIYF. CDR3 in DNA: TGTGCCAGCAGTTATCAAGGACAGGCTGCAGGAAACACCATATATTTT.